These 26 T cell receptor beta chains originate from one sample sequenced in a study of Ad26.COV2.S vaccination and SARS-CoV-2 variants. Sequencing used immunoSEQ multiplex PCR; TCRdb keeps in-frame clones, though not all of them. This sample has 380,000 or so clones, with about four fifths found just once. Treatment here: 15 to 20 received Ad26.COV2.S at low or high dose, single or two shots; about 5 received placebo; per-sample allocation not given. Day 63 following the first vaccine or placebo injection was when the samples were taken. Sequenced material: peripheral blood, taken in a trial of Ad26.COV2.S vaccine versus placebo. The receptors come from a person between 18 and 65 years old who received the Ad26.COV2.S COVID-19 vaccine or a placebo.

This chain links TRBV10-1 with TRBJ1-5; D unresolved. Germline V gives CDR1 WNHNN, CDR2 SYGVQD (reference sequence). Trimming took 7 bases from V and 11 from J, leaving 21 bases between them. The CDR3 is 14 amino acids. CDR3 residues: CASTCSEPEAAQHF. The DNA for the CDR3 is TGCGCCAGCACTTGCTCGGAACCTGAGGCCGCCCAGCATTTT.

This chain links TRBV6-5 with TRBJ1-2; 7 bases are shared with TRBD1. CDR1 is MNHEY and CDR2 is SVGAGI in the germline V gene. After removal of 6 bases from V and 4 bases from J, the junction contained 5 bases not matched to a gene. This CDR3 contains 13 residues. CDR3: CASSPNRGYGYTF. In DNA form, the CDR3 reads TGTGCCAGCAGCCCGAACAGGGGCTATGGCTACACCTTC.

The chain combines TRBV5-1 with TRBJ2-5; D is ambiguous. V lost 4 bases and J lost 3, with 7 bases in between. CDR3 length: 12 amino acids. Per germline, CDR1 SGHRS and CDR2 YFSETQ. CDR3 sequence reads: CASSLEKETQYF. The CDR3 bases are TGCGCCAGCAGCCTGGAAAAAGAGACCCAGTACTTC.

The rearrangement uses TRBV4-3 and TRBJ2-7; D not certain. Germline V lookup: CDR1 LGHNA, CDR2 YSLEER. Trimming took 0 bases from V and 7 from J, leaving 13 bases between them. The CDR3 sequence is 14 residues long. CDR3 in DNA: TGCGCCAGCAGCCAAGAGTACAGAAGGAAAGAGCAGTACTTC. Translating gives CASSQEYRRKEQYF.

This clone came up once. The chain combines TRBV10-3 with TRBJ2-7; 12 nucleotides line up with TRBD2. The length of the CDR3 is 15 residues. V was clipped by 5 bases and J by 1 base; unmatched bases: 3. The germline CDR1 and CDR2 sequences are ENHRY and SYGVKD. The CDR3 is CAISYGTSGSYEQYF. CDR3 nucleotides: TGTGCCATCAGTTACGGGACTAGCGGGTCCTACGAGCAGTACTTC.

The chain is built from TRBV7-3 and TRBJ1-6, with 9 bases matching TRBD1. This CDR3 region has 15 residues. CDR1 and CDR2 (germline): SGHTA, FQGTGA. The ends lost 2 bases at V and 8 bases at J; junction bases unmatched: 4. Here the CDR3 reads CASSLEGQGYSPLHF. In DNA form, the CDR3 reads TGTGCCAGCAGCTTAGAGGGACAGGGATATTCACCCCTCCACTTT.

The CDR3 is CSASPVSGSSYNEQFF. CDR3 DNA sequence: TGCAGTGCTAGTCCGGTCTCGGGTAGCTCCTACAATGAGCAGTTCTTC. This chain connects TRBV20-1 to TRBJ2-1; D not certain. Per the germline V gene, CDR1 is DFQATT and CDR2 is SNEGSKA (reference sequence). The V and J ends lost 3 bases and 0 bases respectively, with 15 bases between them. This CDR3 is 16 amino acids long.

The gene calls are TRBV11-2 and TRBJ2-3, with D possibly being TRBD1 or TRBD2 (6 bases each). Trimming took 5 bases from V and 1 from J, leaving 16 bases between them. CDR3 size: 16 residues. Germline CDR1 SGHAT, CDR2 FQNNGV. The CDR3 DNA sequence: TGTGCCAGCAGCCTTCTTGGGGGCGGGGGCACAGATACGCAGTATTTT. This translates into CASSLLGGGGTDTQYF.

This clone was detected only once. This sequence joins TRBV25-1 and TRBJ1-1; TRBD1 might be the D (5 bases). The CDR3 is 14 amino acids. Trimming left V 3 bases short and J 1 base short, with 9 bases between. CDR1 and CDR2 (germline): MGHDK, SYGVNS. Here the CDR3 DNA reads TGTGCCAGCAGTGACAGGGTTAAGAACACTGAAGCTTTCTTT. Protein product: CASSDRVKNTEAFF. Complete variable domain (other parts from reference TRBV25-1 and TRBJ1-1): EADIYQTPRYLVIGTGKKITLECSQTMGHDKMYWYQQDPGMELHLIHYSYGVNSTEKGDLSSESTVSRIRTEHFPLTLESARPSHTSQYLCASSDRVKNTEAFFGQGTRLTVV.

The J gene is TRBJ2-3, the V gene TRBV30, with TRBD2 matching 12 bases. The V gene end was trimmed by 0 bases and the J gene end by 6 bases; junction bases not matched to a gene: 7. Germline CDR1 GTSNPN, CDR2 SVGIG (reference sequence). CDR3 length: 16 residues. CDR3 in DNA: TGTGCCTGGAGTGTATCATCTCTAGCGGGAGGGGATACGCAGTATTTT. As protein: CAWSVSSLAGGDTQYF.

The CDR3 is CASSSRQGVQAFF. For the CDR3, the DNA is TGTGCCAGCAGTTCCCGACAGGGGGTTCAAGCTTTCTTT. The chain uses TRBV6-5 and TRBJ1-1, with 9 bases aligning to TRBD1. J lost 9 bases, V lost 4 bases, and 6 bases had no gene match. The CDR3 has 13 amino acids. Germline V lookup: CDR1 MNHEY, CDR2 SVGAGI.

The chain has TRBV2 and TRBJ2-1; no reliable D call. V shed 7 bases and J shed 9 bases, with 10 bases lying between them. CDR1 SNHLY and CDR2 FYNNEI come from the germline V gene. The CDR3 loop spans 11 amino acids. Written as DNA, the CDR3 is TGTGCCAGCAATGATGACGGTGAGCAGTTCTTC. It translates to CASNDDGEQFF.

J is TRBJ2-1 and V is TRBV2; 8 bases align to TRBD2. Per germline, CDR1 SNHLY and CDR2 FYNNEI. This CDR3 comprises 11 residues. Losses at the gene ends were 5 bases for V and 14 bases for J; bases not matched to a gene: 5. The CDR3 DNA sequence: TGTGCCAGCAGTCAGAGCGGGAGAGAGTTCTTC. Translating gives CASSQSGREFF.

This clone was seen a few times. The chain carries TRBV19 and TRBJ1-2; possible D gene TRBD1, 6 bases. Germline CDR1 and CDR2: LNHDA and SQIVND (reference sequence). This CDR3 comprises 14 residues. Trimming took 3 bases from V and 4 from J, leaving 12 bases between them. The CDR3 nucleotides are TGTGCCAGTAGTATTTGGACAGCAGGCTATGGCTACACCTTC. Encoded protein: CASSIWTAGYGYTF.

The chain combines TRBV6-6 with TRBJ1-2; 7 nucleotides match TRBD1. Germline loops: CDR1 MNHNY, CDR2 SVGAGI (reference sequence). The CDR3 loop spans 14 amino acids. The junction had 7 bases not matched to a gene; V was cut back by 5 bases and J by 4 bases. The CDR3 is CASSTTDRSYGYTF. CDR3 DNA sequence: TGTGCCAGCAGTACGACGGACAGGTCCTATGGCTACACCTTC.

The rearrangement links TRBV4-3 to TRBJ2-3, with D possibly TRBD1 on 6 matching bases. Trimming took off 1 base at V and 0 bases at J, with 11 bases between the two ends. The CDR3 contains 16 residues. CDR1 is LGHNA and CDR2 is YSLEER in the germline V gene. CDR3 bases: TGCGCCAGCAGCCAAGGAGGGGGATCTAGCACAGATACGCAGTATTTT. Translation: CASSQGGGSSTDTQYF.

This chain uses TRBV29-1 with TRBJ1-5, with 10 bases that match TRBD1. This CDR3 spans 14 amino acids. The germline V gene has CDR1 SQVTM and CDR2 ANQGSEA. The J segment lost 2 bases and the V segment lost 6 bases, leaving 4 bases of the junction unmatched. The CDR3 DNA sequence: TGCAGCGTAGGACAGGGGGTAGGCAATCAGCCCCAGCATTTT. This sequence encodes CSVGQGVGNQPQHF.

The J gene is TRBJ2-1, the V gene TRBV5-1; D might be TRBD2 (7 bases). The germline gives CDR1 SGHRS, CDR2 YFSETQ. V lost 4 bases, J lost 0 bases, and 11 bases lay in between. The CDR3 runs 15 residues. For the CDR3, the DNA is TGCGCCAGCAGCCCGGGGGGCCTCTCCTACAATGAGCAGTTCTTC. It translates to CASSPGGLSYNEQFF.

This rearrangement joins TRBV6-6 to TRBJ2-7, with D perhaps TRBD1 (6 bases). The CDR3 is 12 residues long. Germline CDR1 reads MNHNY; CDR2 reads SVGAGI (reference sequence). The V and J ends lost 2 bases and 6 bases respectively, with 8 bases between them. For the CDR3, the DNA is TGTGCCAGCAGTTACACAGGGAGCGAGCAGTACTTC. Amino acids: CASSYTGSEQYF.

This chain uses TRBV6-5 with TRBJ2-7, with D uncertain. Per the germline V gene, CDR1 is MNHEY and CDR2 is SVGAGI. The germline V and J ends were trimmed by 2 bases and 3 bases, with 2 bases remaining between them. This CDR3 spans 11 amino acids. This CDR3 is CASSYNYEQYF. CDR3 bases: TGTGCCAGCAGTTACAACTACGAGCAGTACTTC.

V usage is TRBV5-1 and J usage is TRBJ1-2; D may be TRBD1 (5 bases). V was shortened by 3 bases and J by 6 bases, with 18 bases between the two germline ends. Germline V lookup: CDR1 SGHRS, CDR2 YFSETQ. The CDR3 totals 15 residues. The CDR3 sequence: CASSWGFSRDHGYTF. CDR3 nucleotides: TGCGCCAGCAGCTGGGGGTTTTCGAGGGACCATGGCTACACCTTC.

V and J are TRBV7-9 and TRBJ2-7; D is unresolved. CDR3 size: 17 residues. Per germline, CDR1 SEHNR and CDR2 FQNEAQ (reference sequence). The germline V and J ends were trimmed by 5 bases and 2 bases, with 22 bases remaining between them. CDR3 amino acids: CASSLGIGQWVAYEQYF. CDR3 sequence (DNA): TGTGCCAGCAGCCTTGGGATTGGGCAGTGGGTAGCCTACGAGCAGTACTTC.

This clone appeared a single time. Other DNA sequences in this sample translate to the same CDR3. The chain couples TRBV9 to TRBJ2-7; TRBD1 matches at 11 bases. Germline values: CDR1 SGDLS, CDR2 YYNGEE. The CDR3 extends over 14 amino acids. V was clipped by 3 bases and J by 4 bases; unmatched bases: 3. The CDR3 here is CASSAGTGGYEQYF. The CDR3 DNA reads as TGTGCCAGCAGCGCCGGGACAGGGGGATACGAGCAGTACTTC.

The rearrangement joins TRBV29-1 to TRBJ2-7, with TRBD1 identical over 9 bases. Germline V lookup: CDR1 SQVTM, CDR2 ANQGSEA. J gave up 6 bases and V 7 bases, and 10 bases lay outside the gene matches. The CDR3 extends over 13 amino acids. In DNA, the CDR3 is TGCAGCGCCCGTTGGGGACAGGGAAGCGAGCAGTACTTC. Residues: CSARWGQGSEQYF.

The V gene is TRBV6-5, the J gene TRBJ2-3; 7 bases are shared with TRBD2. Germline CDR1 and CDR2: MNHEY and SVGAGI. V lost 4 bases and J lost 5; bases outside the gene matches: 9. This CDR3 comprises 15 residues. The CDR3 here is CASSSPSGAKDTQYF. In nucleotides, the CDR3 is TGTGCCAGCAGTTCCCCTAGCGGAGCTAAAGATACGCAGTATTTT.

This clone showed up just a few times. This chain links TRBV6-2 or TRBV6-3 with TRBJ1-2; 8 bases align to TRBD1. V shed 5 bases and J 7 bases; nucleotides not matched to a gene: 9. The CDR3 consists of 14 residues. Germline CDR1 reads MNHEY; CDR2 reads SVGEGT. CDR3 sequence: CASSPKDRAGGYTF. In nucleotides, the CDR3 is TGTGCCAGCAGTCCCAAGGACAGGGCAGGTGGCTACACCTTC.